The 5 T cell receptor beta chains below were found in one sample sequenced in a study of blood T cell repertoires in COVID-19. Profiled with immunoSEQ multiplex PCR; TCRdb holds only in-frame clones, not every one. Of 180,000 or so clones listed, 82% are singletons. Sequencing was carried out using peripheral blood. The origin of the receptors is a woman aged 70-85 years with acute or convalescent COVID-19.

This chain joins TRBV6-1 and TRBJ2-3; possibly TRBD2 for D (6 bases). The V gene lost 1 base and the J gene lost 6 bases, with 11 bases spanning the gap. Germline assignment: CDR1 MNHNS and CDR2 SASEGT. The CDR3 covers 14 residues. The CDR3 is CASSEVGGVDTQYF. CDR3 coding DNA: TGTGCCAGCAGTGAAGTTGGAGGGGTGGATACGCAGTATTTT.

The rearrangement uses TRBV19 and TRBJ1-6, with D hard to call. Trimming took off 6 bases at V and 7 bases at J, with 16 bases between the two ends. The germline CDR1 and CDR2 sequences are LNHDA and SQIVND (reference sequence). This CDR3 spans 15 amino acids. The CDR3 reads CASSPGLEGNSPLHF. CDR3 in DNA: TGTGCCAGTAGCCCTGGCCTTGAGGGAAATTCACCCCTCCACTTT.

V gene TRBV7-9 combines with J gene TRBJ2-3, with TRBD1 as a possible D gene (8 bases). Looked up from germline, CDR1 is SEHNR and CDR2 is FQNEAQ (reference sequence). V was clipped by 4 bases and J by 5 bases, with 22 bases between them. This CDR3 has 17 residues. The CDR3 spells CASSWPGQVREEDTQYF. In DNA, the CDR3 is TGTGCCAGCAGCTGGCCGGGACAGGTACGGGAGGAAGATACGCAGTATTTT.

This chain connects TRBV30 to TRBJ2-3; maybe TRBD1 (7 bases). V gave up 7 bases and J gave up 5 bases, with 13 bases separating them. This CDR3 spans 12 amino acids. CDR1 is GTSNPN and CDR2 is SVGIG in the germline V gene (reference sequence). CDR3 sequence: CASGAGGDTQYF. The CDR3 DNA sequence: TGTGCCTCGGGGGCAGGGGGAGATACGCAGTATTTT.

The CDR3 region is CSVRDKTNTGELFF. CDR3 nucleotide sequence: TGCAGCGTCCGGGACAAAACGAACACCGGGGAGCTGTTTTTT. This chain uses TRBV29-1 with TRBJ2-2; a possible D gene is TRBD1 (6 bases). Germline loops: CDR1 SQVTM, CDR2 ANQGSEA. The length of the CDR3 is 14 residues. The germline V and J ends were trimmed by 6 bases and 0 bases, with 11 bases remaining between them.